A selection of T cell receptor beta chains follows, all from one sample in a study of technical replicates of blood from a few donors. The table came from immunoSEQ multiplex PCR; TCRdb's copy has only in-frame clones and leaves some out. The sample has tens of thousands of clones, over 75% seen once; the top ten hold 0.39%. The sequenced sample was T cells isolated from PBMCs. These receptors all come from a human donor in good health. The CDR3 runs from the conserved cysteine through the conserved F or W. A D gene is named only where the DNA matches it firmly. The size of a clone is reported for some rows only, either as once, few or many, or as a class for expanded clones.

NA	TRBV4-3	TRBJ1-5	NA	TGCGCCAGCAGCCAAGAGAGGTTTAGCAATCAGCCCCAGCATTTT	CASSQERFSNQPQHF
TRBD1	TRBV29-1	TRBJ2-7	NA	TGCAGCGTCGAAGACAGGGTGGGCGCCTACGAGCAGTACTTC	CSVEDRVGAYEQYF
NA	TRBV7-8	TRBJ1-2	NA	TGTGCCAGCAGCTCTTTTTACGGAGGGTTTGGCTACACCTTC	CASSSFYGGFGYTF
TRBD1	TRBV27	TRBJ1-2	NA	TGTGCCAGCTCACCCGGGACAGGGGATGGCTACACCTTC	CASSPGTGDGYTF
NA	TRBV2	TRBJ1-5	few	TGTGCCAGCAGCGATGAAACAGGGAATTGGCCCCAGCATTTT	CASSDETGNWPQHF
TRBD2	TRBV5-1	TRBJ2-7	NA	TGCGCCAGCAGCTTTCGGGAGGCTTCCTACGAGCAGTACTTC	CASSFREASYEQYF
TRBD2	TRBV9	TRBJ2-1	NA	TGTGCCAGCAGCGCCGGGACTAGCGTCAATGAGCAGTTCTTC	CASSAGTSVNEQFF
NA	TRBV5-1	TRBJ2-3	NA	TGCGCCAGCAGGTCCCAGGGGCTCGATACGCAGTATTTT	CASRSQGLDTQYF
NA	TRBV25-1	TRBJ2-1	NA	TGTGCCAGCAGTGTTTCGGCGGGGTCAAACAATGAGCAGTTCTTC	CASSVSAGSNNEQFF
NA	TRBV29-1	TRBJ2-7	NA	TGCAGCGTTCGACTGTCCTCCTACGAGCAGTACTTC	CSVRLSSYEQYF
NA	TRBV12-5	TRBJ1-1	NA	TGTGCTAGTGCCCTTACAGGATCTAACACTGAAGCTTTCTTT	CASALTGSNTEAFF
TRBD2	TRBV19	TRBJ2-7	NA	TGTGCCAGTAGTATACTAGCGGATTCCTACGAGCAGTACTTC	CASSILADSYEQYF
TRBD1	TRBV5-4	TRBJ2-7	NA	TGTGCCAGCAGCTTGGCCGCAGGGGGCTACGAGCAGTACTTC	CASSLAAGGYEQYF
TRBD1	TRBV19	TRBJ1-1	NA	TGTGCCAGTAGTTCCTCTTACAGGGGGTTCACTGAAGCTTTCTTT	CASSSSYRGFTEAFF
TRBD1	TRBV15	TRBJ2-7	once	TGTGCCACCAGTGGAAGACAGGGGGCCTACGAGCAGTACTTC	CATSGRQGAYEQYF
TRBD1	TRBV19	TRBJ1-5	NA	TGTGCCAGTACCATGGATCGGGACAGCTACAATCAGCCCCAGCATTTT	CASTMDRDSYNQPQHF
NA	TRBV5-1	TRBJ1-3	NA	TGCGCCAGCAGCCCAGCAGCGGCTTATGGGAACACCATATATTTT	CASSPAAAYGNTIYF
NA	TRBV6-5	TRBJ1-5	NA	TGTGCCAGCAGGGACAGATATAGCAATCAGCCCCAGCATTTT	CASRDRYSNQPQHF
NA	TRBV9	TRBJ2-6	once	TGTGCCAGCAGCGTACAGGATTCTGGGGCCAACGTCCTGACTTTC	CASSVQDSGANVLTF
NA	TRBV27	TRBJ2-1	NA	TGTGCCAGCAGTCCGGCAGGGGATGAGCAGTTCTTC	CASSPAGDEQFF
TRBD2	TRBV7-7	TRBJ2-3	NA	TGTGCTAGCAGCCCGGGGACTAGCGGCTCCACAGATACGCAGTATTTT	CASSPGTSGSTDTQYF
TRBD1	TRBV7-6	TRBJ2-2	NA	TGTGCCAGCAGCTCGACAGGGACCGGGGAGCTGTTTTTT	CASSSTGTGELFF
TRBD1	TRBV4-1	TRBJ1-4	NA	TGCGCCAGCAGCCAAGGGGACAGGGCCGAGCTGTTTTTT	CASSQGDRAELFF
NA	TRBV13	TRBJ1-1	NA	TGTGCCAGCAGCTTAGTCCCTGACACTGAAGCTTTCTTT	CASSLVPDTEAFF
NA	TRBV9	TRBJ2-3	NA	TGTGCCAGCAGCGTAGGGCACACAGATACGCAGTATTTT	CASSVGHTDTQYF
NA	TRBV25-1	TRBJ2-5	few	TGTGCCAGCAGTGAATACACTCCAGAGACCCAGTACTTC	CASSEYTPETQYF
NA	TRBV27	TRBJ2-3	NA	TGTGCCAGCAGTTTTGGCGGGTTTAGCACAGATACGCAGTATTTT	CASSFGGFSTDTQYF
TRBD1	TRBV19	TRBJ1-1	NA	TGTGCCAGTAGTATAGGCGGGACAGTGAACACTGAAGCTTTCTTT	CASSIGGTVNTEAFF
NA	TRBV11-2	TRBJ1-4	NA	TGTGCCAGCAGCTTCCTTAATGAAAAACTGTTTTTT	CASSFLNEKLFF
NA	TRBV7-2	TRBJ1-2	once	TGTGCCAGCAGCTTAGTGGAGGGGAACTATGGCTACACCTTC	CASSLVEGNYGYTF
NA	TRBV29-1	TRBJ2-2	NA	TGCAGCGTGGCCAGGGGCGGGGAGCTGTTTTTT	CSVARGGELFF
NA	TRBV9	TRBJ2-5	NA	TGTGCCAGCAGCGTAGACGTAGGGGGATTAGGGACCCAGTACTTC	CASSVDVGGLGTQYF
TRBD1	TRBV4-1	TRBJ1-5	NA	TGCGCCAGCAGCCAAGAGGGACAGGGGGTGGGTCAGCCCCAGCATTTT	CASSQEGQGVGQPQHF
TRBD2	TRBV6-1	TRBJ2-1	NA	TGTGCCACCCAGTGGGGGGGAGGCCGGGGTAGTGAGCAGTTCTTC	CATQWGGGRGSEQFF
TRBD1	TRBV27	TRBJ2-7	once	TGTGCCAGCAGTTCGACAGGGGTGAGGTACGAGCAGTACTTC	CASSSTGVRYEQYF
NA	TRBV30	TRBJ1-2	few	TGTGCCTGGAGCAGGGATTCCTATGGCTACACCTTC	CAWSRDSYGYTF
NA	TRBV29-1	TRBJ2-7	NA	TGCAGCGCAGAAGACAGGACCTACGAGCAGTACTTC	CSAEDRTYEQYF
NA	TRBV27	TRBJ2-3	NA	TGTGCCAGCAGTTGGACTGGGGGCACAGATACGCAGTATTTT	CASSWTGGTDTQYF
TRBD1	TRBV15	TRBJ1-1	NA	TGTGCCACCAGCAGGAACATAAGGGGGCTGGCCACTGAAGCTTTCTTT	CATSRNIRGLATEAFF
TRBD1	TRBV25-1	TRBJ2-2	NA	TGTGCCAGCAGTGAATGGGGACAGAACGCGAACACCGGGGAGCTGTTTTTT	CASSEWGQNANTGELFF